The text below deals with one TCR beta chain. Original processing methods: Reference gene primer amplification gave nucleated cell count estimates. Repertoires were generated with immunoSEQ multiplex PCR, while TCRdb's copy carries only in-frame clones and drops some. D and trimming were read from the DNA, whereas the V and J calls and clone size are those reported in that table. The sample yields roughly 330,000 clones, 80% to 90% seen once. The study drew participants aged about 18 to 89 years from approximately 23 US areas. The data stem from a study of blood T cell repertoires in COVID-19. At the level of the study: The samples span acute and convalescent COVID-19 from the United States, Italy and Spain.

CDR1 and CDR2 (germline): KGHSH, LQKENI. This CDR3 has 15 amino acids. The V and J ends lost 6 bases and 0 bases, in that order; junction bases with no gene match: 4. The TCR comes from a woman between 25 and 40 years old who had recovered from COVID-19. V and J are TRBV18 and TRBJ1-3; the match to TRBD1 covers 8 bases. The specimen was PBMCs or T cells enriched from blood (not recorded which). The chain's CDR3 is CASSPGGNSGNTIYF. CDR3 bases: TGTGCCAGCTCGCCAGGGGGCAACTCTGGAAACACCATATATTTT.